Listed below are T cell receptor beta chains from one sample, sequenced in a study of cytomegalovirus exposure and HLA in healthy donors. Produced via immunoSEQ multiplex PCR; TCRdb's table is partial and in-frame only. The sample lists 140,000 to 150,000 clones, around a tenth seen once, with over 1.5% in the top ten. The specimen was PBMCs. All receptors come from a male donor in good health and CMV-seronegative. The CDR3 runs from the conserved cysteine through the conserved F or W. A D gene is named only where the DNA matches it firmly. Not every row has a clone size; where given, it reads once, few, many or a size class.

>TRBJ1-2|TRBD1|-|TRBV7-2
TGTGCCAGCAGCTCCCTCGGGACAGGGGGCGAAGGGCTTAACTATGGCTACACCTTC
CASSSLGTGGEGLNYGYTF
>TRBJ2-1|TRBD2|-|TRBV9
TGTGCCAGCACCATCGCGGGGGGGGAGGCGGGGAATGAGCAGTTCTTC
CASTIAGGEAGNEQFF
>TRBJ2-7|-|-|TRBV6-5
TGTGCCAGCAGTTACAGTCAACAGGGAAGCTCCTACGAGCAGTACTTC
CASSYSQQGSSYEQYF
>TRBJ1-2|-|-|TRBV4-3
TGCGCCAGCAGCGTCACGGGGAAGGAGAACTATGGCTACACCTTC
CASSVTGKENYGYTF
>TRBJ1-1|-|few|TRBV19
TGTGCCAGTAGTATTCCCTTTGGTCGGGACACTGAAGCTTTCTTT
CASSIPFGRDTEAFF
>TRBJ1-1|TRBD1|few|TRBV29-1
TGCAGCGTTGAGGACAGGGCGCGCACTGAAGCTTTCTTT
CSVEDRARTEAFF
>TRBJ1-4|-|few|TRBV6-6
TGTGCCAGTGGAGAGGGAAGAGAGGAAAAACTGTTTTTT
CASGEGREEKLFF
>TRBJ2-1|-|few|TRBV27
TGTGCCAGCAGTTTCGGGGCGGGATCAGGCACCAATGAGCAGTTCTTC
CASSFGAGSGTNEQFF
>TRBJ1-1|TRBD1|once|TRBV19
TGTGCCAGTAGTAGAGGACAGGGTAAAACTGAAGCTTTCTTT
CASSRGQGKTEAFF
>TRBJ2-1|-|-|TRBV11-3
TGTGCCAGCAGCGATACAGGGGGGGCCTACAATGAGCAGTTCTTC
CASSDTGGAYNEQFF
>TRBJ2-3|-|few|TRBV19
TGTGCCAGTAGTATAGCGGGGAGGACAGATACGCAGTATTTT
CASSIAGRTDTQYF
>TRBJ2-4|TRBD2|-|TRBV6-1
TGTGCCAGCTGGGCGGGAGGGCCGGGGAACATTCAGTACTTC
CASWAGGPGNIQYF
>TRBJ2-7|-|-|TRBV6-5
TGTGCCAGCAGTTACACAGGCGGAGAGCAGTACTTC
CASSYTGGEQYF
>TRBJ1-5|-|-|TRBV4-1
TGCGCCAGCAGCCAAGATAAGGGGGATCAGCCCCAGCATTTT
CASSQDKGDQPQHF
>TRBJ1-1|-|-|TRBV2
TGTGCCAGCAGCGAAGCCTGGGAGGGGATGAACACTGAAGCTTTCTTT
CASSEAWEGMNTEAFF
>TRBJ1-2|-|-|TRBV29-1
TGCAGCGTAACCGGGACAGGCTACACCTTC
CSVTGTGYTF
>TRBJ1-1|-|-|TRBV28
TGTGCCAGCAGTTTTCGTGGCCTAGGGAACACTGAAGCTTTCTTT
CASSFRGLGNTEAFF
>TRBJ2-5|TRBD2|few|TRBV10-3
TGTGCCATCACCCTAGCGGGAGACACGTGGGAGACCCAGTACTTC
CAITLAGDTWETQYF
>TRBJ2-1|TRBD1|-|TRBV7-2
TGTGCCAGCAGCTCCTGGACAGGACCGTACAATGAGCAGTTCTTC
CASSSWTGPYNEQFF
>TRBJ1-5|-|few|TRBV19
TGTGCCAGTAGTCCCGGGGTCGGCAATCAGCCCCAGCATTTT
CASSPGVGNQPQHF
>TRBJ2-7|-|few|TRBV4-1
TGCGCCAGCAGCCAGGGAGCCACCTATAGCTCCTACGAGCAGTACTTC
CASSQGATYSSYEQYF
>TRBJ2-7|TRBD1|few|TRBV27
TGTGCCAGCAGTTTCCGACAGGGTTCCTACGAGCAGTACTTC
CASSFRQGSYEQYF
>TRBJ2-7|TRBD1|-|TRBV19
TGTGCCAGTAGTATAGTAAGCGTGGGACAGGGGATGTACGAGCAGTACTTC
CASSIVSVGQGMYEQYF
>TRBJ1-1|-|once|TRBV6-1
TGTGCCAGCAGTGAGTGGGGAGATAACACTGAAGCTTTCTTT
CASSEWGDNTEAFF
>TRBJ1-2|TRBD1|few|TRBV7-9
TGTGCCAGCAGCTTACTTTCGCAGGGGGCGGCCTATGGCTACACCTTC
CASSLLSQGAAYGYTF
>TRBJ2-2|TRBD2|-|TRBV7-2
TGTGCCAGCAGCTTAGGTTTGGGACTAGCGGGAGTAGGGGAGCTGTTTTTT
CASSLGLGLAGVGELFF
>TRBJ2-1|-|few|TRBV19
TGTGCCAGTAGCCGATTGACCTCTGACTCTGAGCAGTTCTTC
CASSRLTSDSEQFF
>TRBJ1-1|TRBD1|few|TRBV19
TGTGCCAGTAGTATTAGGGGGACAGGGGGCTTGAACACTGAAGCTTTCTTT
CASSIRGTGGLNTEAFF
>TRBJ2-2|TRBD2|few|TRBV10-3
TGTGCCATCAGTGGGACTAGCGGTAACACCGGGGAGCTGTTTTTT
CAISGTSGNTGELFF
>TRBJ2-7|-|-|TRBV6-5
TGTGCCAGCAGCTCCCTTACCTACGAGCAGTACTTC
CASSSLTYEQYF
>TRBJ2-4|TRBD1|-|TRBV2
TGTGCCAGCAGACGGGACAGGGAAAACATTCAGTACTTC
CASRRDRENIQYF
>TRBJ2-5|-|few|TRBV2
TGTGCCAGCAGTTTTACAGGGTATCAAGAGACCCAGTACTTC
CASSFTGYQETQYF
>TRBJ1-2|TRBD1|-|TRBV7-6
TGTGCCAGCAGCCCCAGACAGGGCCCCACCTACACCTTC
CASSPRQGPTYTF
>TRBJ1-3|-|few|TRBV19
TGTGCCAGTAGTATAGAAGGGACACCAGGAAACACCATATATTTT
CASSIEGTPGNTIYF
>TRBJ2-1|TRBD1|few|TRBV27
TGTGCCAGCAGTTTATCGGCAGGGGGTTCCTACAATGAGCAGTTCTTC
CASSLSAGGSYNEQFF
>TRBJ2-5|TRBD1|few|TRBV4-1
TGCGCCAGCAGCCGTACAGGGGGCCCCCAAGAGACCCAGTACTTC
CASSRTGGPQETQYF
>TRBJ2-7|-|few|TRBV4-1
TGCGCCAGCAGCCCCAGCGAAATGGAAGGTGACGAGCAGTACTTC
CASSPSEMEGDEQYF
>TRBJ1-2|TRBD1|few|TRBV27
TGTGCCAGCAGTGGGGGGACAGGGGCCTATGGCTACACCTTC
CASSGGTGAYGYTF
>TRBJ1-2|TRBD1|few|TRBV2
TGTGCCAGCAGTGGACAGGGATCAATCTATGGCTACACCTTC
CASSGQGSIYGYTF
>TRBJ1-6|-|few|TRBV6-6
TGTGCCAGCAGTTACTCGAGGGGGATCACAAATTCACCCCTCCACTTT
CASSYSRGITNSPLHF
>TRBJ1-2|-|few|TRBV4-2
TGTGCCAGCAGCCAAAGGGGAGGAGAAGCTAACTATGGCTACACCTTC
CASSQRGGEANYGYTF
>TRBJ1-2|TRBD1|few|TRBV7-9
TGTGCCAGCAGCTTCGACAACCCAACAGGGGGCTCTGGCTACACCTTC
CASSFDNPTGGSGYTF
>TRBJ2-7|-|-|TRBV27
TGTGCCAGCAGTTTAAGGGCGAGGGACGAGCAGTACTTC
CASSLRARDEQYF
>TRBJ2-2|TRBD1|-|TRBV4-3
TGCGCCAGCAGCCAACCCGGGACAGGGTCCGGGGAGCTGTTTTTT
CASSQPGTGSGELFF
>TRBJ1-1|-|few|TRBV6-5
TGTGCCAGCAGTCAGGGGTCCACTGAAGCTTTCTTT
CASSQGSTEAFF
>TRBJ2-2|-|-|TRBV7-8
TGTGCCAGCAGCCCCGTGTCGAACACCGGGGAGCTGTTTTTT
CASSPVSNTGELFF
>TRBJ2-1|TRBD2|-|TRBV7-9
TGTGCCAGCAGCTTAAACAGCGGGAGTGTATATGAGCAGTTCTTC
CASSLNSGSVYEQFF
>TRBJ2-1|-|-|TRBV28
TGTGCCAGCAGTCCACCTCAGGGGGGTAGCGAGCAGTTCTTC
CASSPPQGGSEQFF
>TRBJ1-1|TRBD1|-|TRBV9
TGTGCCAGCACCCGGACAGGGGGCCCGAACACTGAAGCTTTCTTT
CASTRTGGPNTEAFF
>TRBJ2-2|-|few|TRBV6-7
TGTGCCAGCAGTTACTCGATCAGCGGAGTGAACACCGGGGAGCTGTTTTTT
CASSYSISGVNTGELFF
>TRBJ1-1|TRBD1|-|TRBV6-5
TGTGCCAGCAGTACTGGCGGGACAGGGGGTGAAGGAGCTTTCTTT
CASSTGGTGGEGAFF
>TRBJ1-1|-|few|TRBV27
TGTGCCAGCAGCACAGTCTTGAACACTGAAGCTTTCTTT
CASSTVLNTEAFF
>TRBJ1-5|TRBD1|-|TRBV29-1
TGCAGCGTTGCGGCCAGGGGGACGGATCAGCCCCAGCATTTT
CSVAARGTDQPQHF
>TRBJ2-1|-|-|TRBV20-1
TGCAGGGCAAGGGGCAATGAGCAGTTCTTC
CRARGNEQFF
>TRBJ2-1|-|-|TRBV9
TGTGCCAGCAGCGTAGGCGGGGGCAGAGGCAATGAGCAGTTCTTC
CASSVGGGRGNEQFF